The 9 T cell receptor beta chains given below trace back to one sample, sequenced in a study of T cells after yellow fever vaccination. Via MiXCR, TCRdb re-called the 5' RACE reads, giving one row per CDR3 protein. The table includes about 300,000 distinct CDR3 sequences, 7.5% to 9.5% detected once. This specimen was CD4+ T cells sorted from PBMCs, taken 5 days after the yellow fever booster vaccination. The receptor source for this set is a man younger than 35 who received the YFV17D yellow fever vaccine.

J is TRBJ2-3 and V is TRBV11-1; no clear D gene. Germline-derived CDR1 and CDR2 are SGHAT and FQDESV (reference sequence). The CDR3 sequence is 13 residues long. Deletions cut 3 bases from V and 4 bases from J, with 8 bases between. CDR3 loop: CASSFITPDTQYF. The CDR3 DNA follows: TGTGCCAGCAGCTTTATTACCCCAGATACGCAGTATTTT.

This clonotype was seen repeatedly, ten times or more. CDR3 region: CASSLGAGQGLYF. CDR3 sequence (DNA): TGTGCCAGCAGCTTAGGAGCGGGACAGGGGTTGTACTTC. This chain links TRBV7-2 with TRBJ2-5; 10 positions match TRBD1. Germline V gene sequence: CDR1 SGHTA, CDR2 FQGNSA. This CDR3 contains 13 residues. V trimming: 1 base; J trimming: 13 bases; junction bases outside the gene matches: 6.

This chain uses TRBV18 with TRBJ1-2; 7 bases agree with TRBD1. CDR3 length: 13 amino acids. After removal of 6 bases from V and 4 bases from J, the junction contained 5 bases not matched to a gene. Per germline, CDR1 KGHSH and CDR2 LQKENI. The CDR3 bases are TGTGCCAGCTCCGGGACAGCCGTCTATGGCTACACCTTC. Its protein product is CASSGTAVYGYTF.

This clonotype was detected many times. The chain combines TRBV5-1 with TRBJ2-4; 10 bases are shared with TRBD2. The CDR3 is 14 residues long. The ends lost 7 bases at V and 9 bases at J; junction bases unmatched: 10. Germline loops: CDR1 SGHRS, CDR2 YFSETQ. The CDR3 DNA reads TGCGCCAGCGAACCCGGGACTAGCGACAGCATTCAGTACTTC. The encoded protein is CASEPGTSDSIQYF.

This clonotype has more than one count but fewer than ten. CDR3 DNA: TGCAGTGCCCCGGGAGGACGGTTCGCTGAAGCTTTCTTT. Amino acid sequence: CSAPGGRFAEAFF. This chain joins TRBV20-1 and TRBJ1-1; unclear D gene. The V gene lost 6 bases and the J gene lost 6 bases, with 17 bases spanning the gap. The length of the CDR3 is 13 residues. Germline V gene lookup returns CDR1 DFQATT and CDR2 SNEGSKA (reference sequence).

This clonotype has a count of ten or more. The chain combines TRBV7-9 with TRBJ2-1; 11 bases map to TRBD2. Trimming removed 0 bases from V and 5 bases from J; junction bases left unmatched: 9. Germline lookup yields CDR1 SEHNR and CDR2 FQNEAQ (reference sequence). CDR3 length equals 18 residues. The DNA of the CDR3 is TGTGCCAGCAGCTTAGCCCCAGGACTAGCGGGTATACACAATGAGCAGTTCTTC. Translation gives CASSLAPGLAGIHNEQFF.

This clonotype was recorded a few times. The chain employs TRBV20-1 and TRBJ1-5; TRBD1 aligns across 12 bases. V lost 1 base to trimming and J lost 0 bases; unmatched junction nucleotides: 7. Germline V gene lookup returns CDR1 DFQATT and CDR2 SNEGSKA (reference sequence). This CDR3 spans 18 amino acids. CDR3 bases: TGCAGTGCTAGAGTCGGGACAGGGGGCGTTGGTAGCAATCAGCCCCAGCATTTT. This encodes CSARVGTGGVGSNQPQHF.

This clonotype appeared many times. The chain combines TRBV9 with TRBJ2-7; D gene uncertain. CDR1 and CDR2 from the germline V gene are SGDLS and YYNGEE. The CDR3 contains 14 residues. Trimming removed 3 bases from V and 3 bases from J, with 13 bases in between. The CDR3 DNA is TGTGCCAGCAGCGCGCAAAAAGCCGGCTACGAGCAGTACTTC. Its translation is CASSAQKAGYEQYF. Based on the CDR3 plus reference TRBV9 and TRBJ2-7, the full variable domain is DSGVTQTPKHLITATGQRVTLRCSPRSGDLSVYWYQQSLDQGLQFLIQYYNGEERAKGNILERFSAQQFPDLHSELNLSSLELGDSALYFCASSAQKAGYEQYFGPGTRLTVT.

This sequence joins TRBV19 and TRBJ2-3; D assignment may be TRBD1 or TRBD2 (7 bases each). Germline V lookup: CDR1 LNHDA, CDR2 SQIVND (reference sequence). V gave up 10 bases and J gave up 3 bases, with 17 bases separating them. The CDR3 totals 14 residues. CDR3 nucleotides: TGTGCCACCAGAAACAGGGGAGGGACAGATACGCAGTATTTT. Protein sequence: CATRNRGGTDTQYF.